This TCR beta chain was sequenced for a study of cytomegalovirus exposure and HLA in healthy donors. Study-wide findings and caveats: That first-cohort TCR clusters tended to co-occur in the 95 to 150 validation repertoires was found in a later analysis.

Profiling relied on immunoSEQ multiplex PCR, and the TCRdb table lists in-frame clones only, not all of them. The repertoire includes 220,000 or so clones, around 90% of them detected once, and around 1% sits in the top ten. For this clone: What it binds is unknown.

Sequenced input: PBMCs. The origin of this receptor is a woman aged 18-35 years in good health and CMV-seronegative.

This chain's CDR3 is CASSPIRGNQPQHF. In nucleotides, the CDR3 is TGTGCCAGCAGTCCAATCCGGGGGAATCAGCCCCAGCATTTT. The J gene is TRBJ1-5, the V gene TRBV27; D possibly corresponds to TRBD1 (5 bases). The CDR3 is 14 residues long. The germline V gene encodes CDR1 MNHEY and CDR2 SMNVEV (reference sequence). Trimming removed 5 bases from V and 4 bases from J, with 12 bases in between.